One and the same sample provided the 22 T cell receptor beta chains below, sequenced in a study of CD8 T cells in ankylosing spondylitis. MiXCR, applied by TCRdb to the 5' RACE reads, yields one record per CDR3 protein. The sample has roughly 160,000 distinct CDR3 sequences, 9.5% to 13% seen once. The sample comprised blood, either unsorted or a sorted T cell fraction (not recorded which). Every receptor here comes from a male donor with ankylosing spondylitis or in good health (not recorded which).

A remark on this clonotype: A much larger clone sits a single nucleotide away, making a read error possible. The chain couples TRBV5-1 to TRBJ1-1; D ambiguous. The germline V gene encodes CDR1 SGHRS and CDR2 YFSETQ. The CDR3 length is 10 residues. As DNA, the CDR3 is TGCTCCAGCAGCGAGCTTGGACCGATTTTT. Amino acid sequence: CSSSELGPIF.

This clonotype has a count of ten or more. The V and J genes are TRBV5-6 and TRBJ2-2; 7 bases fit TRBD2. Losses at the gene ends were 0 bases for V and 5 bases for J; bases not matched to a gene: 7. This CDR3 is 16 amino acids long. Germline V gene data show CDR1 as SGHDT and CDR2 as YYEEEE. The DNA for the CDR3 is TGTGCCAGCAGCTTGGTTAGGCTAGCGGATACCGGGGAGCTGTTTTTT. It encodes CASSLVRLADTGELFF. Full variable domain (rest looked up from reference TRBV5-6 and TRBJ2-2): DAGVTQSPTHLIKTRGQQVTLRCSPKSGHDTVSWYQQALGQGPQFIFQYYEEEERQRGNFPDRFSGHQFPNYSSELNVNALLLGDSALYLCASSLVRLADTGELFFGEGSRLTVL.

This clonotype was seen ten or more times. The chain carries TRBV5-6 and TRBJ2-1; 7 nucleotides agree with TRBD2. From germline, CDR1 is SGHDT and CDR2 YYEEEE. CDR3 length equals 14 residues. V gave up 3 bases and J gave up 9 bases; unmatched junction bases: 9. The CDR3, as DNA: TGTGCCAGCAGCTCCGAGGTCAGGGAGGGTGAGCAGTTCTTC. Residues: CASSSEVREGEQFF.

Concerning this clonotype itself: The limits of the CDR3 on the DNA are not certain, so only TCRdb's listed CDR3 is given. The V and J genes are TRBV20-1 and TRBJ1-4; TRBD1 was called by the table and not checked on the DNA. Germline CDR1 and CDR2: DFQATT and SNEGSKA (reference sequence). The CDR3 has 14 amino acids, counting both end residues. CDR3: CSARQGLLMKNCFF.

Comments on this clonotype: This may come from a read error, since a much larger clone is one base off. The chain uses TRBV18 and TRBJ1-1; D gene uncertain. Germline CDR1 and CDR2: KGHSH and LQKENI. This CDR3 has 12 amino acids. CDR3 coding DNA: TGTACCAGCTCACCTAATGGTGTTGAAGCTTTCTTT. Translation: CTSSPNGVEAFF.

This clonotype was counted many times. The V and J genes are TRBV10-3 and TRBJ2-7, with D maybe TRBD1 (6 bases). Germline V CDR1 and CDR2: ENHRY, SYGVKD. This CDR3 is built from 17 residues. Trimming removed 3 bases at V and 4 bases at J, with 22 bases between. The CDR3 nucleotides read TGTGCCATCAGTGAAGACCCGGGACAAGCTATTAATTACGAGCAGTACTTC. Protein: CAISEDPGQAINYEQYF.

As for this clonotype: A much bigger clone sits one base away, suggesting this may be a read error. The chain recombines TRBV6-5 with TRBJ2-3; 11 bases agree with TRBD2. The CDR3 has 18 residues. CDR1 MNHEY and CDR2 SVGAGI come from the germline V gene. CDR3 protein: CASSYATSGGSPTDAQYF. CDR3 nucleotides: TGTGCCAGCAGTTACGCTACTAGCGGGGGATCCCCAACAGATGCGCAGTATTTT.

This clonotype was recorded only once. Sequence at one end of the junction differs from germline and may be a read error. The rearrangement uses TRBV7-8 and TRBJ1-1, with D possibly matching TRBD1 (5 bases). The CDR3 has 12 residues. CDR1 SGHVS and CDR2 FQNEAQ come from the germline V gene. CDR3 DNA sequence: TGTGTCAGCAGCTTCAGGGACACTGAAGCTTTCTTT. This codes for CVSSFRDTEAFF.

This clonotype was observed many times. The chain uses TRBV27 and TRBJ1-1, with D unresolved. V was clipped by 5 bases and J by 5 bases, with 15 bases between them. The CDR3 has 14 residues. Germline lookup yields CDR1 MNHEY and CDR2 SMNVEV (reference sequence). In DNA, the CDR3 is TGTGCCAGCAGTCCTGGTGTGGTGACGACTGAAGCTTTCTTT. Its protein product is CASSPGVVTTEAFF.

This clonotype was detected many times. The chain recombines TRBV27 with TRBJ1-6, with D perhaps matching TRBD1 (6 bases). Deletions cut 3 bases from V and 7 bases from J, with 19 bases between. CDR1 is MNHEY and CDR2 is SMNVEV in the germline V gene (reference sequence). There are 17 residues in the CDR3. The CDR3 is CASSLGGQGGINSPLHF. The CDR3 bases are TGTGCCAGCAGTTTGGGGGGCCAGGGAGGAATCAATTCACCCCTCCACTTT.

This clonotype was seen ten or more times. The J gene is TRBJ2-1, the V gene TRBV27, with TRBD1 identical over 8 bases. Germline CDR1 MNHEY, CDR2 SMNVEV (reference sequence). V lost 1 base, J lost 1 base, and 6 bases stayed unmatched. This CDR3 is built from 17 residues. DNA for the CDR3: TGTGCCAGCAGTTTATGGTGGCAGGGGGCGTCCTACAATGAGCAGTTCTTC. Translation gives CASSLWWQGASYNEQFF.

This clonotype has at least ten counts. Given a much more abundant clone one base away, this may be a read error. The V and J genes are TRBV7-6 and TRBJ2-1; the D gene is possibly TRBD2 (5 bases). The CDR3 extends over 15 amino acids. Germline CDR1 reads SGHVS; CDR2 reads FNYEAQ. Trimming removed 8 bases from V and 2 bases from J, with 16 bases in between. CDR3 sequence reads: CASGSSGVPYNEQFF. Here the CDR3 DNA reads TGTGCCAGCGGCTCCAGCGGAGTTCCCTACAATGAGCAGTTCTTC.

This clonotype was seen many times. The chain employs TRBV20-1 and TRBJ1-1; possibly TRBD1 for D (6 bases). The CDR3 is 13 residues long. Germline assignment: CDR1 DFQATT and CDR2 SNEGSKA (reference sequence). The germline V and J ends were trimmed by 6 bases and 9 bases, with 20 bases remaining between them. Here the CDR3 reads CSAFLTGQRQAFF. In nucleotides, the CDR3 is TGCAGTGCCTTTCTGACAGGCCAAAGACAAGCTTTCTTT.

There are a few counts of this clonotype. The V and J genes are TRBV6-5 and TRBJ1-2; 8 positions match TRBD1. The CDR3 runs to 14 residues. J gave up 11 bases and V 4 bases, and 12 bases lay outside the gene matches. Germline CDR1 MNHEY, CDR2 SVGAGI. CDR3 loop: CASSSGTGVWGYTF. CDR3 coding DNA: TGTGCCAGCAGTTCCGGGACAGGCGTCTGGGGGTACACCTTC.

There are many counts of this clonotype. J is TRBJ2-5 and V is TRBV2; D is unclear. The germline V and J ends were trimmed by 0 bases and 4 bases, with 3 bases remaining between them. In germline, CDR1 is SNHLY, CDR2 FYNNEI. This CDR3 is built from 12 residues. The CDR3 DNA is TGTGCCAGCAGTGAAGCGCGAGAGACCCAGTACTTC. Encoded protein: CASSEARETQYF.

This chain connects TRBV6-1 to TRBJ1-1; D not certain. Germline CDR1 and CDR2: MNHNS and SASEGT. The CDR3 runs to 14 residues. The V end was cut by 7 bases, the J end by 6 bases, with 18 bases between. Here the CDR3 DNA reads TGTGCCAGCATCCCACGGGAGCTCCACTCTGAAGCTTTCTTT. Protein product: CASIPRELHSEAFF.

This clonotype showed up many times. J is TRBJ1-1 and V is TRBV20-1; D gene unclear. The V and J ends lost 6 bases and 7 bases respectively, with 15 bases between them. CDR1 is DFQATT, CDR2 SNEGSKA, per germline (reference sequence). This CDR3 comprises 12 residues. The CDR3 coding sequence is TGCAGTGCCTCCTGGACCGAATATGAAGCTTTCTTT. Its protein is CSASWTEYEAFF.

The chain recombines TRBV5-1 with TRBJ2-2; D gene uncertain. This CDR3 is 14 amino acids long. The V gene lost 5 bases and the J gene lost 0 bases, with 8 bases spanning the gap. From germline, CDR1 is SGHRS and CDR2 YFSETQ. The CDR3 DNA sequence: TGCGCCAGCAGAACCATATCGAACACCGGGGAGCTGTTTTTT. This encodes CASRTISNTGELFF. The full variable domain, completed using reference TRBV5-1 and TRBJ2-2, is KAGVTQTPRYLIKTRGQQVTLSCSPISGHRSVSWYQQTPGQGLQFLFEYFSETQRNKGNFPGRFSGRQFSNSRSEMNVSTLELGDSALYLCASRTISNTGELFFGEGSRLTVL.

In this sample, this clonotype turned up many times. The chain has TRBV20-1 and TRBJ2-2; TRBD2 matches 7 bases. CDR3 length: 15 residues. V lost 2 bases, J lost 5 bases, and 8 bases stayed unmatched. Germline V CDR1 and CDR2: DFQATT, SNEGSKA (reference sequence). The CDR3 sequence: CSARLGRAWTGELFF. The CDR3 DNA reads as TGCAGTGCTAGATTGGGGAGGGCCTGGACCGGGGAGCTGTTTTTT.

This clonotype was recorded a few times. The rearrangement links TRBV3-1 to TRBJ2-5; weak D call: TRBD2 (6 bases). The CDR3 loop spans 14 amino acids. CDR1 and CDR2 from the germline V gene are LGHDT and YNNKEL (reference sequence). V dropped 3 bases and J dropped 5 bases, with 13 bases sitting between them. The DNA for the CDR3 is TGTGCCAGCAGCCAGATCAACAGCGGGGAGACCCAGTACTTC. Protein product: CASSQINSGETQYF.

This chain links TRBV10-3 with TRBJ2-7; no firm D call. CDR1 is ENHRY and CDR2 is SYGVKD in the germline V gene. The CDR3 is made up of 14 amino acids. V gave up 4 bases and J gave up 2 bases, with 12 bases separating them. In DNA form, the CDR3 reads TGTGCCATCAGTGCGGCTGGGAAGCCCTACGAGCAGTACTTC. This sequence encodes CAISAAGKPYEQYF.

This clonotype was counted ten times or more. CDR3 nucleotides: TGCAGCGTTGGTACAGTTGAAGAAAAACTGTTTTTT. Its translation is CSVGTVEEKLFF. The V and J genes are TRBV29-1 and TRBJ1-4; no clear D. The V end lost 4 bases, the J end lost 8 bases, and 11 bases lay between the germline ends. Germline V lookup: CDR1 SQVTM, CDR2 ANQGSEA. This CDR3 has 12 amino acids.